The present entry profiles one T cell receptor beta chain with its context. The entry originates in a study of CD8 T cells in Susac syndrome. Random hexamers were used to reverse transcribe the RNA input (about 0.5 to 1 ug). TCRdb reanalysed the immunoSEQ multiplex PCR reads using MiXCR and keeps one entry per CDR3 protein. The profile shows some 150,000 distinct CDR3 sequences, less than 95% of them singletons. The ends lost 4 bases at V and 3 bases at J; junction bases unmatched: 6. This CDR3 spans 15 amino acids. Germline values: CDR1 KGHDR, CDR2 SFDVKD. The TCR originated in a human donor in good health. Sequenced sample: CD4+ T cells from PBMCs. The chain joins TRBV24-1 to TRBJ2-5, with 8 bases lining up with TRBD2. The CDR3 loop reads CATSEREGVKETQYF. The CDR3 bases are TGTGCCACCAGTGAACGGGAGGGAGTTAAAGAGACCCAGTACTTC.